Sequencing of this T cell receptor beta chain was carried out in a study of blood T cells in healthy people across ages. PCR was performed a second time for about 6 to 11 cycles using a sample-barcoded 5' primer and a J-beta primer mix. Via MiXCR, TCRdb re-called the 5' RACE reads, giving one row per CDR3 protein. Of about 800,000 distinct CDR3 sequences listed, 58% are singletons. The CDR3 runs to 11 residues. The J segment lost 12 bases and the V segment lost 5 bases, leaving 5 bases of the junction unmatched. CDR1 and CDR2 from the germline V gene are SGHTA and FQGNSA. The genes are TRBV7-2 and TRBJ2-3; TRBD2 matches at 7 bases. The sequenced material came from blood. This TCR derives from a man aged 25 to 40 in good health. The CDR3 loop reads CASSPRLAQYF. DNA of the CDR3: TGTGCCAGCAGCCCCCGACTAGCACAGTATTTT.